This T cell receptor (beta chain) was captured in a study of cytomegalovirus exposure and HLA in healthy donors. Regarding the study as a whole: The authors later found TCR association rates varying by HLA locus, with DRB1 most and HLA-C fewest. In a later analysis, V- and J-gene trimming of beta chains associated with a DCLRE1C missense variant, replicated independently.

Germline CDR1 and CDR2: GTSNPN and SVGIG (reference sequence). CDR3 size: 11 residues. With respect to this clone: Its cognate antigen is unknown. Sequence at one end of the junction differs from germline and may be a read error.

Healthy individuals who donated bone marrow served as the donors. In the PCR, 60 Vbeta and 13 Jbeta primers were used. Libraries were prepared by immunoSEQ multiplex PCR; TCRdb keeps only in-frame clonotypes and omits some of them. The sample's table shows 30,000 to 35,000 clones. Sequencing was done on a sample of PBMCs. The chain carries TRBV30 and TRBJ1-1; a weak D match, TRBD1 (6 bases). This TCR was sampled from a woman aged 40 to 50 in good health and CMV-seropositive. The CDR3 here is CAWILGGSRIF. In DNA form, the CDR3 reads TGTGCCTGGATACTAGGGGGTTCAAGGATCTTT.